This T cell receptor beta chain was captured by sequencing in a study of response to subunit inactivated influenza vaccine. V lost 5 bases to trimming and J lost 9 bases, with 22 bases between them. The CDR3 has 15 amino acids. Germline CDR1 reads MNHNS; CDR2 reads SASEGT. TCRdb fed the RT-PCR reads into MiXCR, producing one record per CDR3 protein. The repertoire includes roughly 550,000 distinct CDR3 sequences, roughly 25% of them detected once, and around 2.8% sits in the top ten. The table lists this clonotype with many counts. Another study also made use of these data, one on T cells expressing NK-cell markers. That work states: The authors generated TCR beta cDNA through 5'RACE template switching with UMIs. Eight donors were sequenced, of whom seven were HCMV-seropositive, while the remaining one was HCMV-seronegative.

This TCR was recovered from a man aged 50-60 years who received an inactivated influenza vaccine. Material: CD4+ T cells sorted from PBMCs, obtained 12 days after vaccination. This rearrangement joins TRBV6-1 to TRBJ1-1; possible D gene TRBD1, 6 bases. The CDR3 coding sequence is TGTGCCAGCAGTCCCCCTGGGACACTCACTCAGAAAGCTTTCTTT. Encoded protein: CASSPPGTLTQKAFF.